This paragraph reports one TCR beta chain. Its antigen remains unknown. TCRbeta library preparation incorporated unique molecular identifiers. TCRdb re-analysed the PCR reads in MiXCR, keeping a single row per CDR3 protein. The data show 250,000 to 400,000 distinct CDR3 sequences, around 25% seen once. The data originate from a study of T-cell reconstitution after alpha-beta-depleted transplantation in children. Study-level points and caveats: From newly produced T cells came most of the T-cell counts and diversity one year after transplant. After transplant, at about two months, alpha-beta T cells were reportedly derived from several hundred expanded graft clones.

V shed 4 bases and J shed 8 bases, with 22 bases lying between them. Germline V gene lookup returns CDR1 MGHRA and CDR2 YSYEKL. The CDR3 runs to 16 residues. The chain uses TRBV4-1 and TRBJ2-3, with D tentatively TRBD1 (6 bases). The starting material was PBMCs, mostly from graft donor cells, obtained 180 days after TCRalphabeta/CD19-depleted stem cell transplant. The source is a male patient between 10 and 17 years old who had a stem cell transplant for acute lymphoblastic leukemia, so the T cells may come from the graft donor. The CDR3 nucleotides are TGCGCCAGCAGCCGCATTAGTGAGTCAAAAGGGGGTACGCAGTATTTT. It codes for CASSRISESKGGTQYF.